One sample yielded the 29 T cell receptor beta chains listed below, sequenced in a study of shared clonotypes between healthy human individuals (dated by TCRdb to about 2020). Library construction relied on the immunoSEQ multiplex PCR assay. TCRdb stores this immuneACCESS table with in-frame sequences only. Part of the clones is absent; in the studies checked, under half of the shortfall reflects unresolved V genes, and no reason is known for the rest. For this sample there are around 1.9 million clones; just under 95% appear just once. 1.5% to 2% of the sample is in the top ten clones. CD8 naive samples consisted of CD45RO-negative cells that were positively selected for CCR7, yielding a CD45RA+CCR7+ population without TemRA cells. The sequenced sample consisted of naive CD8+ T cells from PBMCs. Per the publication, the cell subset or site label means: CD45RA+CCR7+. These TCRs come from a young man in good health. Some clones in this sample may be carry-over from other donors' samples.

This chain connects TRBV9 to TRBJ2-1; no reliable D call. The CDR3 sequence is 12 residues long. The germline gives CDR1 SGDLS, CDR2 YYNGEE. Between the trimmed V and J ends, which lost 4 bases and 11 bases, there was a span of 13 bases. CDR3 in DNA: TGTGCCAGCAGCTACGTGGGCCAGAAGCAGTTCTTC. It codes for CASSYVGQKQFF. The entire variable domain, with the rest obtained from reference TRBV9 and TRBJ2-1, is as follows: DSGVTQTPKHLITATGQRVTLRCSPRSGDLSVYWYQQSLDQGLQFLIQYYNGEERAKGNILERFSAQQFPDLHSELNLSSLELGDSALYFCASSYVGQKQFFGPGTRLTVL.

V gene TRBV5-6 combines with J gene TRBJ1-1; D is undetermined. This CDR3 has 12 amino acids. Germline V gene sequence: CDR1 SGHDT, CDR2 YYEEEE. The V end lost 4 bases, the J end lost 7 bases, and 11 bases lay between the germline ends. DNA for the CDR3: TGTGCCAGCAGCGCGACTGATGTTGAAGCTTTCTTT. It yields the protein CASSATDVEAFF. Full variable domain (outside the CDR3, taken from reference TRBV5-6 and TRBJ1-1): DAGVTQSPTHLIKTRGQQVTLRCSPKSGHDTVSWYQQALGQGPQFIFQYYEEEERQRGNFPDRFSGHQFPNYSSELNVNALLLGDSALYLCASSATDVEAFFGQGTRLTVV.

The genes are TRBV29-1 and TRBJ2-1; 11 positions match TRBD2. V shed 7 bases, J shed 2 bases, and the junction held 1 base outside the gene matches. Germline values: CDR1 SQVTM, CDR2 ANQGSEA. The CDR3 consists of 13 residues. As DNA, the CDR3 is TGCAGCGCTAGCGGGAGGACCTACAATGAGCAGTTCTTC. This encodes CSASGRTYNEQFF.

The CDR3 is CASWRGTPNYGYTF. For the CDR3, the DNA is TGTGCCAGCTGGAGGGGAACTCCTAACTATGGCTACACCTTC. The V call is TRBV6-1, the J call TRBJ1-2; D is possibly TRBD1 (5 bases). CDR1 and CDR2 from the germline V gene are MNHNS and SASEGT. V dropped 8 bases and J dropped 0 bases, with 13 bases sitting between them. This CDR3 is 14 amino acids long.

The chain combines TRBV12-5 with TRBJ2-5; 7 bases align to TRBD1. CDR1 and CDR2 (germline): LGHNT, FRNRAP. The CDR3 runs 14 residues. The trim removed 1 base at V and 4 bases at J, leaving 3 bases unmatched. This chain's CDR3 is CASGLGDRRETQYF. Here the CDR3 DNA reads TGTGCTAGTGGTTTGGGGGACAGAAGAGAGACCCAGTACTTC. Using reference TRBV12-5 and TRBJ2-5 for the parts outside the CDR3, the full variable domain is DARVTQTPRHKVTEMGQEVTMRCQPILGHNTVFWYRQTMMQGLELLAYFRNRAPLDDSGMPKDRFSAEMPDATLATLKIQPSEPRDSAVYFCASGLGDRRETQYFGPGTRLLVL.

The chain is built from TRBV7-6 and TRBJ1-1; D call uncertain. Germline V lookup: CDR1 SGHVS, CDR2 FNYEAQ. Trimming removed 1 base at V and 0 bases at J, with 12 bases between. This CDR3 contains 16 residues. CDR3 DNA sequence: TGTGCCAGCAGCTTAGTTCCGGGTCCCCTGAACACTGAAGCTTTCTTT. It codes for CASSLVPGPLNTEAFF.

The chain recombines TRBV29-1 with TRBJ2-7; tentative D call: TRBD1 (6 bases). Germline assignment: CDR1 SQVTM and CDR2 ANQGSEA. The germline V and J ends were trimmed by 5 bases and 7 bases, with 18 bases remaining between them. The length of the CDR3 is 13 residues. CDR3 sequence (DNA): TGCAGCGTTAGAGGGGGACAAGCTTGGGAGCAGTACTTC. Its translation: CSVRGGQAWEQYF.

This rearrangement joins TRBV13 to TRBJ1-2, with D perhaps TRBD1 (5 bases). Looked up from germline, CDR1 is PRHDT and CDR2 is FYEKMQ (reference sequence). V lost 3 bases and J lost 2, with 13 bases in between. This CDR3 has 15 residues. CDR3 nucleotide sequence: TGTGCCAGCAGCTTCGCTCAGGGTCGGAACTATGGCTACACCTTC. Encoded protein: CASSFAQGRNYGYTF. Filled out from reference TRBV13 and TRBJ1-2, the complete variable domain reads AAGVIQSPRHLIKEKRETATLKCYPIPRHDTVYWYQQGPGQDPQFLISFYEKMQSDKGSIPDRFSAQQFSDYHSELNMSSLELGDSALYFCASSFAQGRNYGYTFGSGTRLTVV.

In the case of this clone: Other DNA sequences within the sample encode an identical CDR3. The CDR3 coding sequence is TGTGCCAGCAGTCTCGGCGGGAACTATGGCTACACCTTC. It encodes CASSLGGNYGYTF. The chain joins TRBV27 to TRBJ1-2; D unclear. Germline V CDR1 and CDR2: MNHEY, SMNVEV (reference sequence). The length of the CDR3 is 13 residues. V lost 5 bases, J lost 2 bases, and 9 bases lay in between.

CDR3 DNA sequence: TGTGCCAGCAGCTCAAACCCCACGGGGATCTCTGGGGCCAACGTCCTGACTTTC. Translation gives CASSSNPTGISGANVLTF. The V gene is TRBV9, the J gene TRBJ2-6, with a possible D match to TRBD2 (5 bases). The CDR3 loop spans 18 amino acids. V lost 4 bases and J lost 0, with 17 bases in between. Germline values: CDR1 SGDLS, CDR2 YYNGEE.

This chain links TRBV9 with TRBJ1-2, with D maybe TRBD1 (6 bases). CDR3 length: 15 amino acids. The ends were cut back, 3 bases at V and 1 base at J, with 13 bases in the middle. CDR1 SGDLS and CDR2 YYNGEE come from the germline V gene. The chain's CDR3 is CASSAGGAHNYGYTF. CDR3 in DNA: TGTGCCAGCAGCGCCGGGGGGGCTCATAACTATGGCTACACCTTC.

The J gene is TRBJ2-1, the V gene TRBV30; TRBD1 aligns across 7 bases. The J segment lost 6 bases and the V segment lost 5 bases, leaving 16 bases of the junction unmatched. CDR3 size: 16 residues. Germline CDR1 and CDR2: GTSNPN and SVGIG (reference sequence). The DNA for the CDR3 is TGTGCCTGGGTGGAGCCTGACAGGGTGTTATTCAATGAGCAGTTCTTC. The encoded protein is CAWVEPDRVLFNEQFF.

The rearrangement joins TRBV23-1 to TRBJ2-7; the D is unclear. TRBV23-1 is recorded as an ORF, its role being uncertain. V lost 4 bases, J lost 3 bases, and 7 bases lay in between. The CDR3 is made up of 12 amino acids. This chain's CDR3 is CASSPGRYEQYF. Written as DNA, the CDR3 is TGCGCCAGCAGTCCCGGCCGCTACGAGCAGTACTTC.

This rearrangement joins TRBV7-9 to TRBJ2-1, with 9 bases identical to TRBD1. This CDR3 is 14 amino acids long. CDR1 is SEHNR, CDR2 FQNEAQ, per germline (reference sequence). With V trimmed by 5 bases and J by 7 bases, 6 bases remained unmatched. The CDR3 is CASSPPDRGNEQFF. DNA for the CDR3: TGTGCCAGCAGCCCTCCGGACAGGGGAAATGAGCAGTTCTTC.

On this clone: Different DNA sequences within this sample yield the same CDR3. The chain is built from TRBV4-1 and TRBJ2-1; D is unclear. Deletions cut 4 bases from V and 0 bases from J, with 13 bases between. CDR3 length equals 16 residues. Germline CDR1 reads MGHRA; CDR2 reads YSYEKL. CDR3 sequence: CASSPLAGSSYNEQFF. The CDR3 coding sequence is TGCGCCAGCAGCCCTCTCGCCGGGTCCTCCTACAATGAGCAGTTCTTC.

The CDR3 loop reads CASSLGMFRGFTEAFF. The CDR3 DNA reads TGTGCCAGCAGCTTAGGGATGTTCCGGGGGTTCACTGAAGCTTTCTTT. The chain has TRBV11-2 and TRBJ1-1; a possible D gene is TRBD1 (5 bases). From germline, CDR1 is SGHAT and CDR2 FQNNGV. Trimming pared 1 base from V and 4 bases from J, leaving 16 bases between. This CDR3 contains 16 residues.

Points on this clone: The junction departs from the called germline gene at one end, perhaps through a read error. This sequence joins TRBV5-1 and TRBJ1-1; D unclear. The CDR3 contains 14 residues. Germline V gene sequence: CDR1 SGHRS, CDR2 YFSETQ. DNA of the CDR3: TGTGCCAGCAGCTTGGGCAACCTGAACACTGAAGCTTTCTTT. Translation: CASSLGNLNTEAFF.

CDR3 DNA sequence: TGTGCCAGCAGCTTTCTACGGGGAGGTAACAATGAGCAGTTCTTC. It is translated as CASSFLRGGNNEQFF. The chain is built from TRBV7-6 and TRBJ2-1; perhaps TRBD2 as D (6 bases). Germline loops: CDR1 SGHVS, CDR2 FNYEAQ. The CDR3 totals 15 residues. With 3 bases removed from V and 5 bases from J, the gap between germline ends came to 14 bases.

The chain uses TRBV7-9 and TRBJ1-3; no reliable D call. The CDR3 has 16 amino acids. Trimming removed 3 bases at V and 0 bases at J, with 12 bases between. The germline V gene encodes CDR1 SEHNR and CDR2 FQNEAQ (reference sequence). The CDR3 DNA reads TGTGCCAGCAGCTTCGCGACGGCCGTCTCTGGAAACACCATATATTTT. Its translation: CASSFATAVSGNTIYF.

The V gene is TRBV5-6, the J gene TRBJ1-3; D gene unclear. This CDR3 has 14 residues. V lost 0 bases to trimming and J lost 0 bases, with 4 bases between them. Germline V gene sequence: CDR1 SGHDT, CDR2 YYEEEE. CDR3 DNA sequence: TGTGCCAGCAGCTTGGTATCCTCTGGAAACACCATATATTTT. This translates into CASSLVSSGNTIYF.

The chain recombines TRBV27 with TRBJ1-6; D call uncertain. V lost 5 bases, J lost 10 bases, and 12 bases lay in between. In germline, CDR1 is MNHEY, CDR2 SMNVEV (reference sequence). The CDR3 consists of 13 residues. The CDR3 sequence is CASSPLAGSPLHF. CDR3 DNA: TGTGCCAGCAGTCCCTTGGCCGGGTCACCCCTCCACTTT.

CDR3 loop: CASSPRINTEAFF. The CDR3 nucleotides are TGTGCCAGCAGCCCACGGATTAACACTGAAGCTTTCTTT. The chain employs TRBV9 and TRBJ1-1; the D is unclear. Trimming took 4 bases from V and 2 from J, leaving 9 bases between them. Germline CDR1 SGDLS, CDR2 YYNGEE. The CDR3 has 13 residues.

The V gene is TRBV27, the J gene TRBJ2-1; tentative D call: TRBD1 (6 bases). Germline values: CDR1 MNHEY, CDR2 SMNVEV (reference sequence). Trimming left V 6 bases short and J 3 bases short, with 12 bases between. This CDR3 region has 14 residues. For the CDR3, the DNA is TGTGCCAGCAGGTCCAGGGGAGTCTACAATGAGCAGTTCTTC. It specifies CASRSRGVYNEQFF.

J is TRBJ2-1 and V is TRBV14; D is uncertain. V dropped 0 bases and J dropped 9 bases, with 15 bases sitting between them. This CDR3 has 15 residues. Germline-derived CDR1 and CDR2 are SGHDN and FVKESK. The CDR3 coding sequence is TGTGCCAGCAGCCAAGATGACTCCGCTGGTTCTGAGCAGTTCTTC. Residues: CASSQDDSAGSEQFF.

In regard to this clone: A much larger clone differs by one base, so this may be a read error. The chain couples TRBV11-1 to TRBJ1-1; D ambiguous. Trimming left V 2 bases short and J 0 bases short, with 4 bases between. Germline V gene lookup returns CDR1 SGHAT and CDR2 FQDESV (reference sequence). The CDR3 covers 13 residues. In DNA, the CDR3 is TGTGCCAGCAGCTTATCGGTGAACACTGAAGCTTTCTTT. It specifies CASSLSVNTEAFF.

CDR3 residues: CASSIGGGGNTIYF. The CDR3 DNA reads as TGTGCCAGTAGTATAGGGGGCGGTGGAAACACCATATATTTT. J is TRBJ1-3 and V is TRBV19; D might be TRBD1 (5 bases). V lost 1 base, J lost 3 bases, and 7 bases lay in between. The CDR3 is made up of 14 amino acids. Germline V CDR1 and CDR2: LNHDA, SQIVND (reference sequence).

CDR3 sequence: CASSIAATPETQYF. The DNA for the CDR3 is TGTGCCAGTAGTATAGCGGCCACCCCAGAGACCCAGTACTTC. The rearrangement uses TRBV19 and TRBJ2-5; D unresolved. V dropped 1 base and J dropped 4 bases, with 10 bases sitting between them. The CDR3 runs to 14 residues. The V gene's germline CDR1 is LNHDA and CDR2 SQIVND (reference sequence).

V gene TRBV5-1 combines with J gene TRBJ1-1; the D gene is possibly TRBD1 (5 bases). Germline V gene sequence: CDR1 SGHRS, CDR2 YFSETQ. This CDR3 has 16 amino acids. With 3 bases removed from V and 4 bases from J, the gap between germline ends came to 19 bases. This chain's CDR3 is CASSSAPGAGGTEAFF. The CDR3, as DNA: TGCGCCAGCAGCTCGGCCCCCGGGGCGGGTGGCACTGAAGCTTTCTTT.

This clone was seen just once. The V call is TRBV7-3, the J call TRBJ2-1; no clear D gene. Trimming stripped 0 bases from V and 2 bases from J, with 11 bases between. CDR3 size: 16 residues. CDR1 is SGHTA, CDR2 FQGTGA, per germline. DNA of the CDR3: TGTGCCAGCAGCTTAACGGCCAGCCCTACCTACAATGAGCAGTTCTTC. Translating it yields CASSLTASPTYNEQFF. Together with reference TRBV7-3 and TRBJ2-1, the CDR3 gives the full variable domain: GAGVSQTPSNKVTEKGKYVELRCDPISGHTALYWYRQSLGQGPEFLIYFQGTGAADDSGLPNDRFFAVRPEGSVSTLKIQRTERGDSAVYLCASSLTASPTYNEQFFGPGTRLTVL.